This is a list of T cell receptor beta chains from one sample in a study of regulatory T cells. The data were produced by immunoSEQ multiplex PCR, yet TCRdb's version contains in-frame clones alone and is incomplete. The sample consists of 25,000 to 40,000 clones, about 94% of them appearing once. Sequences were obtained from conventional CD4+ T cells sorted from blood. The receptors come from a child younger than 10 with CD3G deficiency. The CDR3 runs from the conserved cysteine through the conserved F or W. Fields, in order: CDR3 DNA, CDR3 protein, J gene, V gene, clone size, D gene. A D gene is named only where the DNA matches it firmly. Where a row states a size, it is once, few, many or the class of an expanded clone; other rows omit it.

CDR3nt: TGTGCCAGCTCACCGAGGCCGAACACCGGGGAGCTGTTTTTT; CDR3aa: CASSPRPNTGELFF; j_gene: TRBJ2-2; v_gene: TRBV18; abundance: NA; d_gene: NA
CDR3nt: TGTGCCAGCAGTCCGGGTGGTGAAAAACTGTTTTTT; CDR3aa: CASSPGGEKLFF; j_gene: TRBJ1-4; v_gene: TRBV28; abundance: NA; d_gene: NA
CDR3nt: TGTGCCAGCAGCAGCCTCGGGGAGACATACACAGATACGCAGTATTTT; CDR3aa: CASSSLGETYTDTQYF; j_gene: TRBJ2-3; v_gene: TRBV28; abundance: NA; d_gene: NA
CDR3nt: TGTGCCAGCAGCTCGTGCGGCCAGAACACTGAAGCTTTCTTT; CDR3aa: CASSSCGQNTEAFF; j_gene: TRBJ1-1; v_gene: TRBV5-6; abundance: NA; d_gene: NA
CDR3nt: TGTGCCAGTAGTATAGTCGGAAAAGGGGACACTGAAGCTTTCTTT; CDR3aa: CASSIVGKGDTEAFF; j_gene: TRBJ1-1; v_gene: TRBV19; abundance: NA; d_gene: NA
CDR3nt: TGTGCCAGCACTCTACACCTCAGCCAAAACCTAAATAGCAATCAGCCCCAGCATTTT; CDR3aa: CASTLHLSQNLNSNQPQHF; j_gene: TRBJ1-5; v_gene: TRBV6-4; abundance: NA; d_gene: NA
CDR3nt: TGTGCCAGCAGTTTTAAAGCCGCAGATACGCAGTATTTT; CDR3aa: CASSFKAADTQYF; j_gene: TRBJ2-3; v_gene: TRBV28; abundance: NA; d_gene: NA
CDR3nt: TGTGCCAGCAGTCCTCAGCTCCTAGCCAAAAACATTCAGTACTTC; CDR3aa: CASSPQLLAKNIQYF; j_gene: TRBJ2-4; v_gene: TRBV28; abundance: NA; d_gene: NA
CDR3nt: TGTGCCAGCAGTTCCGGGACTAGCCGTGCGGAGCAGTACTTC; CDR3aa: CASSSGTSRAEQYF; j_gene: TRBJ2-7; v_gene: TRBV28; abundance: NA; d_gene: TRBD2
CDR3nt: TGTGCCAGCAGCCGACAGGGTAGCAATTCACCCCTCCACTTT; CDR3aa: CASSRQGSNSPLHF; j_gene: TRBJ1-6; v_gene: TRBV14; abundance: NA; d_gene: TRBD1
CDR3nt: TGTGCCAGCAGTTTCTCTATTGAGGGCGCAGCTTTCTTT; CDR3aa: CASSFSIEGAAFF; j_gene: TRBJ1-1; v_gene: TRBV27; abundance: NA; d_gene: NA
CDR3nt: TGTGCCAGCAGCCCACATCCAGACAGTGGGGACGAGCAGTACTTC; CDR3aa: CASSPHPDSGDEQYF; j_gene: TRBJ2-7; v_gene: TRBV7-6; abundance: NA; d_gene: NA
CDR3nt: TGTGCCAGCAGTTTGTCGGCGGGCCCCTACAATGAGCAGTTCTTC; CDR3aa: CASSLSAGPYNEQFF; j_gene: TRBJ2-1; v_gene: TRBV28; abundance: NA; d_gene: NA
CDR3nt: TGTGCCAGCAGTTTAGGGGGAGGCGGGACCCCCTACGAGCAGTACTTC; CDR3aa: CASSLGGGGTPYEQYF; j_gene: TRBJ2-7; v_gene: TRBV28; abundance: NA; d_gene: NA
CDR3nt: TGTGCCAGCAGCTTAGCAGGAGGGAATGAGCAGTTCTTC; CDR3aa: CASSLAGGNEQFF; j_gene: TRBJ2-1; v_gene: TRBV7-2; abundance: NA; d_gene: NA
CDR3nt: TGTGCCAGCAGTTCGGGGGCGGGAGCCGGGACAGATACGCAGTATTTT; CDR3aa: CASSSGAGAGTDTQYF; j_gene: TRBJ2-3; v_gene: TRBV28; abundance: NA; d_gene: NA
CDR3nt: TGCGCCAGCAGCCTCTCAGGGGGCCTCTATGGCTACACCTTC; CDR3aa: CASSLSGGLYGYTF; j_gene: TRBJ1-2; v_gene: TRBV5-1; abundance: NA; d_gene: TRBD1
CDR3nt: TGTGCCAGCAGCCCCCAGCGGGGCGAGAACACCGGGGAGCTGTTTTTT; CDR3aa: CASSPQRGENTGELFF; j_gene: TRBJ2-2; v_gene: TRBV7-9; abundance: NA; d_gene: TRBD2
CDR3nt: TGTGCCAGCAGGAGGGGGCGAGGAACGGGGGCCTACGAGCAGTACTTC; CDR3aa: CASRRGRGTGAYEQYF; j_gene: TRBJ2-7; v_gene: TRBV28; abundance: NA; d_gene: NA
CDR3nt: TGCGCCAGCAGCCTTACCCCCTCCTACAATGAGCAGTTCTTC; CDR3aa: CASSLTPSYNEQFF; j_gene: TRBJ2-1; v_gene: TRBV5-1; abundance: NA; d_gene: NA
CDR3nt: TGTGCCAGCCAAAGAGATCCCCAAGAGACCCAGTACTTC; CDR3aa: CASQRDPQETQYF; j_gene: TRBJ2-5; v_gene: TRBV18; abundance: NA; d_gene: NA
CDR3nt: TGCGCCAGCAGCTTCACGGGACAGGGGAACACTGAAGCTTTCTTT; CDR3aa: CASSFTGQGNTEAFF; j_gene: TRBJ1-1; v_gene: TRBV5-1; abundance: NA; d_gene: TRBD1
CDR3nt: TGCGCCAGCAGCTCCGGACAGGGGACCCTCCAAGAGACCCAGTACTTC; CDR3aa: CASSSGQGTLQETQYF; j_gene: TRBJ2-5; v_gene: TRBV5-1; abundance: NA; d_gene: TRBD1
CDR3nt: TGCAGTGCTGGTCCCGGAGATACGCAGTATTTT; CDR3aa: CSAGPGDTQYF; j_gene: TRBJ2-3; v_gene: TRBV20-1; abundance: once; d_gene: NA
CDR3nt: TGTGCCAGCGAGCGACTAGCGGGACTCCAAGAGACCCAGTACTTC; CDR3aa: CASERLAGLQETQYF; j_gene: TRBJ2-5; v_gene: TRBV6-1; abundance: NA; d_gene: TRBD2
CDR3nt: TGCGCCAGCAGCTTCGACGGGGAGGGCTACACCTTC; CDR3aa: CASSFDGEGYTF; j_gene: TRBJ1-2; v_gene: TRBV5-1; abundance: NA; d_gene: NA
CDR3nt: TGTGCCAGCAGCGTAGCTTCTAGCCCGAACACCGGGGAGCTGTTTTTT; CDR3aa: CASSVASSPNTGELFF; j_gene: TRBJ2-2; v_gene: TRBV9; abundance: NA; d_gene: NA
CDR3nt: TGCGCCAGCAGCGACCCACCCCAAGAGACCCAGTACTTC; CDR3aa: CASSDPPQETQYF; j_gene: TRBJ2-5; v_gene: TRBV5-1; abundance: NA; d_gene: NA
CDR3nt: TGTGCCAGCAGCTCAGGCCCTTATGGCTACACCTTC; CDR3aa: CASSSGPYGYTF; j_gene: TRBJ1-2; v_gene: TRBV7-9; abundance: few; d_gene: NA
CDR3nt: TGTGCCAGCAGCCCCTGGGAGAATCAGCCCCAGCATTTT; CDR3aa: CASSPWENQPQHF; j_gene: TRBJ1-5; v_gene: TRBV7-2; abundance: few; d_gene: NA
CDR3nt: TGTGCCAGCAGTAGCGGGGGGCGCCCCTCCTACAATGAGCAGTTCTTC; CDR3aa: CASSSGGRPSYNEQFF; j_gene: TRBJ2-1; v_gene: TRBV28; abundance: NA; d_gene: TRBD2
CDR3nt: TGTGCCAGCAAGTCGGGGCAGGACGGGGACACCATATATTTT; CDR3aa: CASKSGQDGDTIYF; j_gene: TRBJ1-3; v_gene: TRBV28; abundance: few; d_gene: NA
CDR3nt: TGCGCCAGCAGCGCGGGAACAGGGGGCCACTATGGCTACACCTTC; CDR3aa: CASSAGTGGHYGYTF; j_gene: TRBJ1-2; v_gene: TRBV5-1; abundance: NA; d_gene: TRBD1
CDR3nt: TGTGCCAGCAATTCCCGGGACATCAGGGAAAAACTGTTTTTT; CDR3aa: CASNSRDIREKLFF; j_gene: TRBJ1-4; v_gene: TRBV28; abundance: NA; d_gene: NA
CDR3nt: TGTGCCAGCAGCTTAGATACCGGACTTAACAATGAGCAGTTCTTC; CDR3aa: CASSLDTGLNNEQFF; j_gene: TRBJ2-1; v_gene: TRBV11-3; abundance: NA; d_gene: NA
CDR3nt: TGTGCCAGCAGACGCGGAGGGGGCGGTTTTTCCGGGGAGCTGTTTTTT; CDR3aa: CASRRGGGGFSGELFF; j_gene: TRBJ2-2; v_gene: TRBV28; abundance: NA; d_gene: NA
CDR3nt: TGTGCCAGCAGTGTCCAGGGTTTGGTCTCTGAAGCTTTCTTT; CDR3aa: CASSVQGLVSEAFF; j_gene: TRBJ1-1; v_gene: TRBV28; abundance: NA; d_gene: NA
CDR3nt: TGTGCCAGCAGTGACGGACTAGCGGGAGGAGGTGATACGCAGTATTTT; CDR3aa: CASSDGLAGGGDTQYF; j_gene: TRBJ2-3; v_gene: TRBV6-1; abundance: NA; d_gene: TRBD2
CDR3nt: TGCGCCAGCAGCACCTCCCCTTCAAGCGACGAGCAGTACTTC; CDR3aa: CASSTSPSSDEQYF; j_gene: TRBJ2-7; v_gene: TRBV5-1; abundance: once; d_gene: NA
CDR3nt: TGTGCCAGCAGTGGGGCTCTAAATAATTCACCCCTCCACTTT; CDR3aa: CASSGALNNSPLHF; j_gene: TRBJ1-6; v_gene: TRBV28; abundance: NA; d_gene: NA
CDR3nt: TGTGCCATCAGTCGGCTAGCGGGACCTTACGAGCAGTACTTC; CDR3aa: CAISRLAGPYEQYF; j_gene: TRBJ2-7; v_gene: TRBV10-3; abundance: few; d_gene: TRBD2
CDR3nt: TGTGCCAGCAGCTTAGCGGGAACCGGGGAGCTGTTTTTT; CDR3aa: CASSLAGTGELFF; j_gene: TRBJ2-2; v_gene: TRBV7-9; abundance: NA; d_gene: NA